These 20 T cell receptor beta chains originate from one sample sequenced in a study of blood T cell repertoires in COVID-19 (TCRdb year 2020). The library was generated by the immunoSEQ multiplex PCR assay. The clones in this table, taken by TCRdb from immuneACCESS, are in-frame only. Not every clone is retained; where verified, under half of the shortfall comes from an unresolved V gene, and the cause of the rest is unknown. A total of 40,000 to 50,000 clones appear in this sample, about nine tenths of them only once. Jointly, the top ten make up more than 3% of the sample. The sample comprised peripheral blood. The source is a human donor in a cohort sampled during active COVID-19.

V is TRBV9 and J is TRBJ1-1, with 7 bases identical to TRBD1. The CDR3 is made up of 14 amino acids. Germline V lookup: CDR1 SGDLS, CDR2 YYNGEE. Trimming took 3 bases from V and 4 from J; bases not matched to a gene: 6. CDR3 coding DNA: TGTGCCAGCAGCGAGCAGGGGGTAGGCACTGAAGCTTTCTTT. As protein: CASSEQGVGTEAFF.

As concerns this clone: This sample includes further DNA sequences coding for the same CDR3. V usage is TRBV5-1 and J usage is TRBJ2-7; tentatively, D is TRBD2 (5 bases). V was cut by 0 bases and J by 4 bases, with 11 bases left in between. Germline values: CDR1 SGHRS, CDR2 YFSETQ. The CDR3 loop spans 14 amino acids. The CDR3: CASSLESGGYEQYF. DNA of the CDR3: TGCGCCAGCAGCTTGGAGTCAGGAGGATACGAGCAGTACTTC.

The CDR3 is CSVEGQGSGYEQYF. The CDR3 nucleotides are TGCAGCGTTGAAGGCCAGGGGAGCGGCTACGAGCAGTACTTC. This chain connects TRBV29-1 to TRBJ2-7, with TRBD1 as a possible D gene (6 bases). V lost 1 base, J lost 3 bases, and 13 bases lay in between. This CDR3 region has 14 residues. In germline, CDR1 is SQVTM, CDR2 ANQGSEA.

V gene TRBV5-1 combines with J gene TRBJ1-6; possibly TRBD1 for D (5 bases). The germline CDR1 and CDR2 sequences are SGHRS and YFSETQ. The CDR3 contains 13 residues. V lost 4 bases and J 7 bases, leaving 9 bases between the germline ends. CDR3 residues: CASSTRVNSPLHF. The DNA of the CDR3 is TGCGCCAGCAGCACCAGGGTCAATTCACCCCTCCACTTT.

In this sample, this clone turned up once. CDR3 DNA sequence: TGTGCCAGCTCCCGCACCGGGACAGGGAATGAAAAACTGTTTTTT. Its translation is CASSRTGTGNEKLFF. The chain links TRBV18 to TRBJ1-4, with 9 bases aligning to TRBD1. V shed 6 bases, J shed 5 bases, and the junction held 7 bases outside the gene matches. Germline assignment: CDR1 KGHSH and CDR2 LQKENI. The CDR3 loop spans 15 amino acids.

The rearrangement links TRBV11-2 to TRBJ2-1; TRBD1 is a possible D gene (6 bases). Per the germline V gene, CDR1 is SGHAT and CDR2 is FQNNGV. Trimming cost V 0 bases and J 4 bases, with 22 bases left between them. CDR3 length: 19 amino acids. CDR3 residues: CASSLESGTVRGPYNEQFF. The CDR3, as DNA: TGTGCCAGCAGCTTAGAATCAGGGACGGTCAGGGGCCCTTACAATGAGCAGTTCTTC. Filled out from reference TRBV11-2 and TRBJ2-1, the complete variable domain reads EAGVAQSPRYKIIEKRQSVAFWCNPISGHATLYWYQQILGQGPKLLIQFQNNGVVDDSQLPKDRFSAERLKGVDSTLKIQPAKLEDSAVYLCASSLESGTVRGPYNEQFFGPGTRLTVL.

The CDR3 region is CASSGGSYEQYF. The CDR3 DNA follows: TGTGCCAGTAGCGGGGGGTCCTACGAGCAGTACTTC. The chain couples TRBV19 to TRBJ2-7; 7 nucleotides match TRBD2. The germline gives CDR1 LNHDA, CDR2 SQIVND (reference sequence). The CDR3 loop spans 12 amino acids. Unmatched junction bases numbered 0, after V lost 6 bases and J lost 1 base.

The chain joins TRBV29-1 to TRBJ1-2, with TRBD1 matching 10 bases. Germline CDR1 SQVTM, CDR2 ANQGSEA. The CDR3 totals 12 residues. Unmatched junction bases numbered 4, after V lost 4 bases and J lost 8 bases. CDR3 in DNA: TGCAGCGTTGTGGGGACAGGGGAGGGCTACACCTTC. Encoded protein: CSVVGTGEGYTF.

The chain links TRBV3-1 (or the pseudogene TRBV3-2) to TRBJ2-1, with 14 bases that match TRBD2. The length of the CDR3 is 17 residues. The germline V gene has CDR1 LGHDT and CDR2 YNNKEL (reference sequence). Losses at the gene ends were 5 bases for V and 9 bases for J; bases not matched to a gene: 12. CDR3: CASSYKGTSGSRGEQFF. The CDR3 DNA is TGTGCCAGCAGCTACAAGGGGACTAGCGGGAGTAGGGGTGAGCAGTTCTTC.

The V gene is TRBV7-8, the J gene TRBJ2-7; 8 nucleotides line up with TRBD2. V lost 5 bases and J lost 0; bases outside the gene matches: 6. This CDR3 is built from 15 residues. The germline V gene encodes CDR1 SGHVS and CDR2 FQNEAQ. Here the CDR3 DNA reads TGTGCCAGCAGCCCACAGGGACTAGGCTCCTACGAGCAGTACTTC. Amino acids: CASSPQGLGSYEQYF. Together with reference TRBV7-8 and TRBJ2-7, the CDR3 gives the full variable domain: GAGVSQSPRYKVAKRGQDVALRCDPISGHVSLFWYQQALGQGPEFLTYFQNEAQLDKSGLPSDRFFAERPEGSVSTLKIQRTQQEDSAVYLCASSPQGLGSYEQYFGPGTRLTVT.

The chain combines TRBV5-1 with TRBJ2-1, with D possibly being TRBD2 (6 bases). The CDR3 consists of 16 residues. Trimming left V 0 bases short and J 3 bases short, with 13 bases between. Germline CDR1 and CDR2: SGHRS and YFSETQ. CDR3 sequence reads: CASSLAAGSGYNEQFF. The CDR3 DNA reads TGCGCCAGCAGCTTGGCCGCGGGTAGCGGCTACAATGAGCAGTTCTTC.

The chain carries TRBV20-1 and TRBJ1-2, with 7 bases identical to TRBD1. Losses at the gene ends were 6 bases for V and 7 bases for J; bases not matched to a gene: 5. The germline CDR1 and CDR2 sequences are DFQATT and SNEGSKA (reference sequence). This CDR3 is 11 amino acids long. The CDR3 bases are TGCAGTGCCAGCAACAGGGGTGGCTACACCTTC. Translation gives CSASNRGGYTF.

CDR3 amino acids: CASSADRGHYGYTF. The CDR3 DNA reads TGTGCCAGTAGTGCCGACAGGGGGCACTATGGCTACACCTTC. The chain is built from TRBV19 and TRBJ1-2; 10 bases map to TRBD1. CDR3 length equals 14 residues. Germline V gene data show CDR1 as LNHDA and CDR2 as SQIVND (reference sequence). V lost 5 bases and J lost 3; bases outside the gene matches: 3.

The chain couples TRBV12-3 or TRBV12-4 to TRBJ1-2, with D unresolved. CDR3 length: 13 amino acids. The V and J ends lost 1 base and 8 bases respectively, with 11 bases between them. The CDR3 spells CASSLVSTYGYTF. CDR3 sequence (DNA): TGTGCCAGCAGTTTAGTGAGCACCTACGGCTACACCTTC.

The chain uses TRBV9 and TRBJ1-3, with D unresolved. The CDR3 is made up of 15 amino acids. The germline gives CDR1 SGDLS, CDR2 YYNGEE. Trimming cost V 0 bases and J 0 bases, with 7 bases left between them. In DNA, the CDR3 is TGTGCCAGCAGCGTAGGAGGCAACTCTGGAAACACCATATATTTT. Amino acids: CASSVGGNSGNTIYF.

CDR3 in DNA: TGTGCCAGCAGTTCGAGCGGGAGTCTCGTTCGGGAGCAGTACTTC. Residues: CASSSSGSLVREQYF. The chain is built from TRBV6-6 and TRBJ2-7; 8 positions agree with TRBD2. The CDR3 length is 15 residues. Germline values: CDR1 MNHNY, CDR2 SVGAGI (reference sequence). The J segment lost 7 bases and the V segment lost 4 bases, leaving 12 bases of the junction unmatched.

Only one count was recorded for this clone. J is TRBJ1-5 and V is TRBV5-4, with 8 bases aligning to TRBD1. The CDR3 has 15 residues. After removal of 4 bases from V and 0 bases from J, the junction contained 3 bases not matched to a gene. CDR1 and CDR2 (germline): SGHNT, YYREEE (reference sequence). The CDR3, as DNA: TGTGCCAGCAGCCAGGGGACAGGTAGCAATCAGCCCCAGCATTTT. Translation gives CASSQGTGSNQPQHF.

CDR3: CASRTRGGITEAFF. CDR3 sequence (DNA): TGTGCCAGCAGAACGAGAGGGGGCATCACTGAAGCTTTCTTT. The chain joins TRBV27 to TRBJ1-1; 7 bases match TRBD1. Germline values: CDR1 MNHEY, CDR2 SMNVEV (reference sequence). This CDR3 has 14 amino acids. Losses at the gene ends were 6 bases for V and 4 bases for J; bases not matched to a gene: 8.

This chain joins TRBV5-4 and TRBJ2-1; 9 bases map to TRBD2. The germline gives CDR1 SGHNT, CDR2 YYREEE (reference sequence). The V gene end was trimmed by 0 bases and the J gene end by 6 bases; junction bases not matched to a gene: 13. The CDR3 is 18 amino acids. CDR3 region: CASSLEGLSGRIRNEQFF. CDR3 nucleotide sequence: TGTGCCAGCAGCTTGGAAGGCCTTAGCGGGAGAATCCGCAATGAGCAGTTCTTC. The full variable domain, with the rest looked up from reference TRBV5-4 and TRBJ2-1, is ETGVTQSPTHLIKTRGQQVTLRCSSQSGHNTVSWYQQALGQGPQFIFQYYREEENGRGNFPPRFSGLQFPNYSSELNVNALELDDSALYLCASSLEGLSGRIRNEQFFGPGTRLTVL.

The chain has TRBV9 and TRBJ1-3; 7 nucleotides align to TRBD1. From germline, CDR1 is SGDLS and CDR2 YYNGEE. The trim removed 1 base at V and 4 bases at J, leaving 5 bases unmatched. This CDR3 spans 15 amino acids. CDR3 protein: CASSVPQTGGNTIYF. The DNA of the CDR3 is TGTGCCAGCAGCGTACCCCAGACAGGGGGAAACACCATATATTTT.